This T cell receptor (beta chain) appears in the sequencing data of a study of a mutant IDH1 vaccine in newly diagnosed glioma. As for this clone: Antigen unknown.

The CDR3 loop spans 13 amino acids. After removal of 8 bases from V and 0 bases from J, the junction contained 7 bases not matched to a gene. Germline V lookup: CDR1 GTSNPN, CDR2 SVGIG (reference sequence). Clones were sequenced by immunoSEQ multiplex PCR, and TCRdb holds only the in-frame ones, with some missing. Among roughly 51,000 clones listed, roughly 81% were seen once. This sample's time point: week 23, last vaccination. The content of each vaccine dose was 300 ug of mutant IDH1 20-mer peptide, and topical imiquimod accompanied it. The material was PBMCs, obtained from a glioma patient whose treatment included an IDH1 peptide vaccine. This chain connects TRBV30 to TRBJ2-7, with 7 bases that match TRBD2. This TCR derives from a woman in her 40s with glioma. Some clones in this sample may be carry-over from other donors' samples. The CDR3 DNA reads TGTGCCGGAACGCGGGGGAGCTCCTACGAGCAGTACTTC. It encodes CAGTRGSSYEQYF.